The 15 T cell receptor beta chains below all came from one sample that was sequenced in a study of blood T cell repertoires in COVID-19. The repertoire was sequenced with immunoSEQ multiplex PCR; TCRdb's copy has only in-frame clones and lacks some. The sample shows a few thousand clones, 70% of them seen only once. The sample comprised peripheral blood. Source of these receptors: a man aged 65 to 79 with active COVID-19.

This rearrangement joins TRBV7-9 to TRBJ2-3, with D tentatively TRBD2 (5 bases). Germline V CDR1 and CDR2: SEHNR, FQNEAQ (reference sequence). The CDR3 sequence is 17 residues long. Trimming took off 3 bases at V and 1 base at J, with 17 bases between the two ends. CDR3 nucleotides: TGTGCCAGCAGCTTGACGGGAAGTCTAGTTGGCACAGATACGCAGTATTTT. Protein: CASSLTGSLVGTDTQYF.

V is TRBV4-3 and J is TRBJ1-1, with TRBD1 matching 10 bases. CDR1 is LGHNA and CDR2 is YSLEER in the germline V gene. This CDR3 has 15 amino acids. V lost 3 bases, J lost 8 bases, and 9 bases stayed unmatched. The CDR3 DNA follows: TGCGCCAGCAGCCATGCCGGGACAGGGGCCCCCGAAGCTTTCTTT. Encoded protein: CASSHAGTGAPEAFF.

The V call is TRBV30, the J call TRBJ1-3, with D maybe TRBD1 (5 bases). Deletions cut 3 bases from V and 4 bases from J, with 25 bases between. The CDR3 is made up of 18 amino acids. Per germline, CDR1 GTSNPN and CDR2 SVGIG (reference sequence). Written as DNA, the CDR3 is TGTGCCTGGAGGGGGGAAGGCGGTAACGGACTAAGGGGAAACACCATATATTTT. Amino acids: CAWRGEGGNGLRGNTIYF.

This clone came up once. The chain carries TRBV18 and TRBJ2-1, with D possibly being TRBD2 (5 bases). The germline gives CDR1 KGHSH, CDR2 LQKENI. Between the trimmed V and J ends, which lost 5 bases and 4 bases, there was a span of 18 bases. This CDR3 is built from 16 residues. In nucleotides, the CDR3 is TGTGCCAGCTCATCCCCCGCGCTACTAGTTTACAATGAGCAGTTCTTC. Translated: CASSSPALLVYNEQFF.

In its sample, this clone ranks as large. The chain uses TRBV7-6 and TRBJ2-7; the D gene is possibly TRBD2 (6 bases). Germline V gene lookup returns CDR1 SGHVS and CDR2 FNYEAQ. The CDR3 runs 15 residues. V shed 5 bases and J shed 0 bases, with 14 bases lying between them. The CDR3: CASSPVEGSSYEQYF. CDR3 sequence (DNA): TGTGCCAGCAGCCCGGTGGAGGGCAGCTCCTACGAGCAGTACTTC.

V is TRBV9 and J is TRBJ1-1; the D is unclear. Trimming cost V 1 base and J 1 base, with 17 bases left between them. CDR1 and CDR2 from the germline V gene are SGDLS and YYNGEE. The CDR3 consists of 17 residues. The CDR3 nucleotides are TGTGCCAGCAGCGTATCTGTCAGTGGGCGGGGGAACACTGAAGCTTTCTTT. Translation gives CASSVSVSGRGNTEAFF. Based on the CDR3 plus reference TRBV9 and TRBJ1-1, the full variable domain is DSGVTQTPKHLITATGQRVTLRCSPRSGDLSVYWYQQSLDQGLQFLIQYYNGEERAKGNILERFSAQQFPDLHSELNLSSLELGDSALYFCASSVSVSGRGNTEAFFGQGTRLTVV.

The rearrangement links TRBV7-2 to TRBJ2-5, with 10 bases identical to TRBD1. The germline V gene has CDR1 SGHTA and CDR2 FQGNSA. The CDR3 has 16 residues. The junction had 11 bases not matched to a gene; V was cut back by 5 bases and J by 5 bases. This CDR3 is CASSPRAGTGAETQYF. The CDR3 DNA sequence: TGTGCCAGCAGCCCTAGGGCCGGGACAGGGGCGGAGACCCAGTACTTC. Full variable domain (outside the CDR3, taken from reference TRBV7-2 and TRBJ2-5): GAGVSQSPSNKVTEKGKDVELRCDPISGHTALYWYRQSLGQGLEFLIYFQGNSAPDKSGLPSDRFSAERTGGSVSTLTIQRTQQEDSAVYLCASSPRAGTGAETQYFGPGTRLLVL.

This chain links TRBV19 with TRBJ1-5, with a weak D call TRBD1 (5 bases). CDR3 length: 16 amino acids. Germline-derived CDR1 and CDR2 are LNHDA and SQIVND (reference sequence). The V end lost 1 base, the J end lost 0 bases, and 10 bases lay between the germline ends. Here the CDR3 reads CASSIVRQGSNQPQHF. CDR3 DNA: TGTGCCAGTAGTATAGTGCGGCAGGGTAGCAATCAGCCCCAGCATTTT.

This clone is labeled as medium-sized. This rearrangement joins TRBV7-9 to TRBJ1-1; a weak D match, TRBD1 (6 bases). The CDR3 contains 15 residues. V lost 5 bases, J lost 3 bases, and 16 bases lay in between. The germline V gene encodes CDR1 SEHNR and CDR2 FQNEAQ (reference sequence). Here the CDR3 reads CASSPWGGVDTEAFF. CDR3 nucleotide sequence: TGTGCCAGCAGCCCCTGGGGGGGCGTTGACACTGAAGCTTTCTTT.

This clone has a handful of counts. The gene calls are TRBV12-3 or TRBV12-4 and TRBJ2-7; TRBD2 matches at 8 bases. This CDR3 comprises 13 residues. With V trimmed by 6 bases and J by 4 bases, 5 bases remained unmatched. The CDR3 DNA sequence: TGTGCCAGCAGCTTCGGGGGGGAATACGAGCAGTACTTC. Translated: CASSFGGEYEQYF.

This chain links TRBV6-4 with TRBJ1-4; D may be TRBD1 (5 bases). The CDR3 spans 14 residues. The V gene's germline CDR1 is MRHNA and CDR2 SNTAGT. V was pared by 6 bases and J by 4 bases, with 12 bases between. The CDR3 nucleotides are TGTGCCAGCAGCCCCAGGGTAGGTAATGAAAAACTGTTTTTT. Translation gives CASSPRVGNEKLFF.

The chain has TRBV6-5 and TRBJ2-7, with 10 positions matching TRBD1. Germline V gives CDR1 MNHEY, CDR2 SVGAGI. The CDR3 spans 15 residues. V dropped 4 bases and J dropped 4; count of bases not matched to a gene: 7. The CDR3 loop is CASSFWTGGSYEQYF. In DNA, the CDR3 is TGTGCCAGCAGTTTTTGGACAGGGGGATCTTACGAGCAGTACTTC.

This clone was seen just once. V and J are TRBV6-4 and TRBJ2-3; TRBD2 matches at 7 bases. Germline trimming cut 5 bases from V and 1 base from J; bases unmatched to any gene: 3. Germline CDR1 is MRHNA and CDR2 is SNTAGT. The CDR3 consists of 14 residues. The CDR3 spells CASSLAGGTDTQYF. The CDR3 DNA reads as TGTGCCAGCAGTTTGGCGGGGGGCACAGATACGCAGTATTTT.

The V gene is TRBV5-5, the J gene TRBJ1-3; D call uncertain. CDR3 length equals 17 residues. V lost 4 bases, J lost 1 base, and 18 bases lay in between. CDR1 and CDR2 from the germline V gene are SGHKS and YYEKEE (reference sequence). The CDR3: CASSLGAIPQSGNTIYF. The CDR3 coding sequence is TGTGCCAGCAGCCTAGGCGCCATACCCCAATCTGGAAACACCATATATTTT.

This chain connects TRBV27 to TRBJ2-1; 8 bases are a match to TRBD2. The V gene's germline CDR1 is MNHEY and CDR2 SMNVEV (reference sequence). V shed 4 bases and J 7 bases; nucleotides not matched to a gene: 12. This CDR3 has 16 residues. In nucleotides, the CDR3 is TGTGCCAGCAGTTCCATAGATGGTAGCGGGATTAATGAGCAGTTCTTC. It yields the protein CASSSIDGSGINEQFF.